This TCR beta chain originates from a study of PD-1 blockade in mismatch repair-deficient tumors. For the study at large: Enrolled about 2013-2017, patients had progressing, pretreated mismatch repair-deficient cancers of about a dozen types. Study-level points and caveats: Tumor-resident clones, often undetectable pretreatment in blood, expanded then contracted after pembrolizumab.

The assay was immunoSEQ multiplex PCR, and TCRdb's table has in-frame clones only and misses some. In the table there are 77,000 or so clones, 70% to 90% of which are singletons. Germline V CDR1 and CDR2: GTSNPN, SVGIG (reference sequence). V trimming: 3 bases; J trimming: 1 base; junction bases outside the gene matches: 10. This CDR3 region has 17 residues. For this clone: Its antigen is not known.

Mismatch repair deficiency was confirmed in all patients, by PCR or immunohistochemistry. A few pembrolizumab responders had their TCRs sequenced. The rearrangement joins TRBV30 to TRBJ2-5, with 11 bases aligning to TRBD2. This TCR was sampled from an adult with mismatch repair-deficient cancer. The sample in question was peripheral blood, obtained 44 weeks after starting pembrolizumab. Written as DNA, the CDR3 is TGTGCCTGGAGCCTTGGGGCTAGCGGGAGGTTCCAAGAGACCCAGTACTTC. Translation: CAWSLGASGRFQETQYF.